This is a list of T cell receptor beta chains from one sample in a study of Tregs in tolerant kidney transplant recipients. Some clones are missing from TCRdb's copy, which holds only in-frame ones; the method was immunoSEQ multiplex PCR. The sample has approximately 100,000 clones, approximately 93% seen once. Sequenced here: CD4+ T cells from blood, sampled before the transplant. The origin of the receptors is a human donor who received a combined kidney and bone marrow transplant. CDR3s include the opening cysteine and the closing phenylalanine or tryptophan. A D gene is named only where the DNA matches it firmly. Clone size, where shown, is once, few, many, or a class for clones that have expanded.

D gene: .; clone size: .; V gene: TRBV5-1; J gene: TRBJ2-7; CDR3 DNA: TGCGCCAGCAACAACGGACTCGCGGCCTACGAGCAGTACTTC; CDR3 protein: CASNNGLAAYEQYF
D gene: TRBD1; clone size: once; V gene: TRBV30; J gene: TRBJ1-5; CDR3 DNA: TGTGCCTGGAGTGTATCGTCTGTGGGACAGGGGAATCAGCCCCAGCATTTT; CDR3 protein: CAWSVSSVGQGNQPQHF
D gene: TRBD2; clone size: .; V gene: TRBV7-2; J gene: TRBJ2-3; CDR3 DNA: TGTGCCAGCAGCCCGCTGGGACTAGCGTCTGATACGCAGTATTTT; CDR3 protein: CASSPLGLASDTQYF
D gene: .; clone size: .; V gene: TRBV7-3; J gene: TRBJ2-4; CDR3 DNA: TGTGCCAGCAGCTTAACTGGAGGGCAAGGAGCCAAAAACATTCAGTACTTC; CDR3 protein: CASSLTGGQGAKNIQYF
D gene: .; clone size: .; V gene: TRBV7-2; J gene: TRBJ2-3; CDR3 DNA: TGTGCCAGCAGCTTAGCGGTGGTAGGGGGTACGCAGTATTTT; CDR3 protein: CASSLAVVGGTQYF
D gene: .; clone size: .; V gene: TRBV2; J gene: TRBJ2-1; CDR3 DNA: TGTGCCAGCAGCCTACTGGACAGCTCCTACAATGAGCAGTTCTTC; CDR3 protein: CASSLLDSSYNEQFF
D gene: TRBD1; clone size: .; V gene: TRBV29-1; J gene: TRBJ1-4; CDR3 DNA: TGCAGCGCTGCGAGACCGGGACAGGGGGGTGAAAAACTGTTTTTT; CDR3 protein: CSAARPGQGGEKLFF
D gene: .; clone size: .; V gene: TRBV5-1; J gene: TRBJ1-4; CDR3 DNA: TGCGCCAGCAGCTTGGGACAAGTAGCAACTAATGAAAAACTGTTTTTT; CDR3 protein: CASSLGQVATNEKLFF
D gene: TRBD2; clone size: .; V gene: TRBV18; J gene: TRBJ2-5; CDR3 DNA: TGTGCCAGCTCACCACCTTCCGACCCGGGGGGAGAGACCCAGTACTTC; CDR3 protein: CASSPPSDPGGETQYF
D gene: TRBD2; clone size: .; V gene: TRBV9; J gene: TRBJ2-1; CDR3 DNA: TGTGCCAGCAGCGTCGAAGGACTAGCGGGGGTGAATGAGCAGTTCTTC; CDR3 protein: CASSVEGLAGVNEQFF
D gene: .; clone size: .; V gene: TRBV21-1; J gene: TRBJ2-7; CDR3 DNA: TGTGCCAGCAGCAAAGCGTCATTCCTAGCCGCCTACGAGCAGTACTTC; CDR3 protein: CASSKASFLAAYEQYF
D gene: .; clone size: .; V gene: TRBV2; J gene: TRBJ1-2; CDR3 DNA: TGTGCCAGCAGTGAACAGGGGTCGGACTATGGCTACACCTTC; CDR3 protein: CASSEQGSDYGYTF
D gene: TRBD2; clone size: .; V gene: TRBV19; J gene: TRBJ2-3; CDR3 DNA: TGTGCCAGTAGTACCCTAGCGGGGGGCACAGATACGCAGTATTTT; CDR3 protein: CASSTLAGGTDTQYF
D gene: .; clone size: .; V gene: TRBV19; J gene: TRBJ2-3; CDR3 DNA: TGTGCCAGTAGTCACAGACAGCTGGTTACGCAGTATTTT; CDR3 protein: CASSHRQLVTQYF
D gene: .; clone size: .; V gene: TRBV9; J gene: TRBJ2-1; CDR3 DNA: TGTGCCAGCAGCGTAGGGGATAGCGGCAATGAGCAGTTCTTC; CDR3 protein: CASSVGDSGNEQFF
D gene: .; clone size: once; V gene: TRBV7-3; J gene: TRBJ2-3; CDR3 DNA: TGTGCCAGCAGCCCGTCGCGGGGATCTAGCACAGATACGCAGTATTTT; CDR3 protein: CASSPSRGSSTDTQYF
D gene: .; clone size: .; V gene: TRBV27; J gene: TRBJ2-5; CDR3 DNA: TGTGCCAGCAGTTTTTCCAAACTAGGGGAGACCCAGTACTTC; CDR3 protein: CASSFSKLGETQYF
D gene: TRBD1; clone size: .; V gene: TRBV11-1; J gene: TRBJ2-5; CDR3 DNA: TGTGCCAGCAGCCGACCGGGACAGGAAGAGACCCAGTACTTC; CDR3 protein: CASSRPGQEETQYF
D gene: TRBD2; clone size: few; V gene: TRBV2; J gene: TRBJ2-7; CDR3 DNA: TGTGCCAGCACCTTAGCGGGAGGGAGCTCCTACGAGCAGTACTTC; CDR3 protein: CASTLAGGSSYEQYF
D gene: .; clone size: .; V gene: TRBV6-5; J gene: TRBJ1-2; CDR3 DNA: TGTGCCAGCAGTTATGGGCCCCCCTATGGCTACACCTTC; CDR3 protein: CASSYGPPYGYTF
D gene: TRBD2; clone size: .; V gene: TRBV7-3; J gene: TRBJ2-3; CDR3 DNA: TGTGCCAGCAGCAATATAGCGGGGGGACCAGATACGCAGTATTTT; CDR3 protein: CASSNIAGGPDTQYF
D gene: TRBD1; clone size: .; V gene: TRBV19; J gene: TRBJ1-5; CDR3 DNA: TGTGCCAGTAGTATGCGGGACAGACCCCAGCATTTT; CDR3 protein: CASSMRDRPQHF
D gene: .; clone size: .; V gene: TRBV4-3; J gene: TRBJ2-7; CDR3 DNA: TGCGCCAGCAGCCAAGAACCGTCAACTACCCAGTTGGGTGAGCAGTACTTC; CDR3 protein: CASSQEPSTTQLGEQYF
D gene: TRBD2; clone size: .; V gene: TRBV19; J gene: TRBJ2-7; CDR3 DNA: TGTGCCAGTAGTAAGCAAACGGGACTAGCGTACGAGCAGTACTTC; CDR3 protein: CASSKQTGLAYEQYF
D gene: TRBD1; clone size: .; V gene: TRBV7-9; J gene: TRBJ1-2; CDR3 DNA: TGTGCCAGCAGCCGACGGGACCCGGGACAGGGGGCGTACGGCTACACCTTC; CDR3 protein: CASSRRDPGQGAYGYTF
D gene: .; clone size: .; V gene: TRBV7-2; J gene: TRBJ2-1; CDR3 DNA: TGTGCCAGCAGCTATTCTTACTCCTACAATGAGCAGTTCTTC; CDR3 protein: CASSYSYSYNEQFF
D gene: .; clone size: .; V gene: TRBV4-1; J gene: TRBJ2-1; CDR3 DNA: TGCGCCAGCACACGGGGTTCCTCCTACAATGAGCAGTTCTTC; CDR3 protein: CASTRGSSYNEQFF
D gene: .; clone size: .; V gene: TRBV19; J gene: TRBJ2-4; CDR3 DNA: TGTGCCAGTAGTATGGCTAGCGCGAAAAACATTCAGTACTTC; CDR3 protein: CASSMASAKNIQYF
D gene: .; clone size: .; V gene: TRBV5-5; J gene: TRBJ2-6; CDR3 DNA: TGTGCCAGCAGCCATGGACAGCCTGGGGCCAACGTCCTGACTTTC; CDR3 protein: CASSHGQPGANVLTF
D gene: TRBD2; clone size: .; V gene: TRBV15; J gene: TRBJ2-1; CDR3 DNA: TGTGCCACCAGCAGCGGACTAGCACTTAGCTCCTACAATGAGCAGTTCTTC; CDR3 protein: CATSSGLALSSYNEQFF
D gene: .; clone size: .; V gene: TRBV5-4; J gene: TRBJ2-3; CDR3 DNA: TGTGCCAGCAGCCCGGGGGTCCTAACAGATACGCAGTATTTT; CDR3 protein: CASSPGVLTDTQYF
D gene: TRBD2; clone size: few; V gene: TRBV11-3; J gene: TRBJ2-3; CDR3 DNA: TGTGCCAGCAGCTTAACTCTAGCGGGGGGAACAGATACGCAGTATTTT; CDR3 protein: CASSLTLAGGTDTQYF
D gene: .; clone size: .; V gene: TRBV15; J gene: TRBJ2-3; CDR3 DNA: TGCGCCACCAGCCGAGTTCCAGGGTGGGTGGATACGCAGTATTTT; CDR3 protein: CATSRVPGWVDTQYF
D gene: .; clone size: .; V gene: TRBV18; J gene: TRBJ2-1; CDR3 DNA: TGTGCCAGCTCACCCAGAGGACAGAATGAGCAGTTCTTC; CDR3 protein: CASSPRGQNEQFF
D gene: .; clone size: .; V gene: TRBV18; J gene: TRBJ2-1; CDR3 DNA: TGTGCCAGCTCACCACTGGATAGCGTACACAATGAGCAGTTCTTC; CDR3 protein: CASSPLDSVHNEQFF
D gene: .; clone size: .; V gene: TRBV2; J gene: TRBJ2-3; CDR3 DNA: TGTGCCAGCAGTGAAAGGTCAGGGAGCACAGATACGCAGTATTTT; CDR3 protein: CASSERSGSTDTQYF
D gene: TRBD2; clone size: .; V gene: TRBV4-3; J gene: TRBJ2-3; CDR3 DNA: TGCGCCAGCAGCCGGCGGGGGGGCCCAGATACGCAGTATTTT; CDR3 protein: CASSRRGGPDTQYF
D gene: .; clone size: once; V gene: TRBV28; J gene: TRBJ1-2; CDR3 DNA: TGTGCCAGCAGGAGGTCAGATTTTGGCTACACCTTC; CDR3 protein: CASRRSDFGYTF
D gene: .; clone size: .; V gene: TRBV7-3; J gene: TRBJ2-2; CDR3 DNA: TGTGCCAGCAGCTCCACCCAGGGGAACACCGGGGAGCTGTTTTTT; CDR3 protein: CASSSTQGNTGELFF
D gene: TRBD2; clone size: .; V gene: TRBV5-1; J gene: TRBJ2-3; CDR3 DNA: TGCGCCAGCAGCTTGGACCCGGGACTAGGGGGAGATACGCAGTATTTT; CDR3 protein: CASSLDPGLGGDTQYF
D gene: .; clone size: .; V gene: TRBV10-3; J gene: TRBJ1-2; CDR3 DNA: TGTGCCATCAGCCTCTTGACAGGTACCTACACCTTC; CDR3 protein: CAISLLTGTYTF
D gene: TRBD2; clone size: .; V gene: TRBV29-1; J gene: TRBJ2-1; CDR3 DNA: TGCAGCGTGCGAACCGGGACTAGCCCCTACAATGAGCAGTTCTTC; CDR3 protein: CSVRTGTSPYNEQFF
D gene: TRBD2; clone size: .; V gene: TRBV10-3; J gene: TRBJ2-7; CDR3 DNA: TGTGCCATCAGCGGTGAGGTAGCGGGCCACGAGCAGTACTTC; CDR3 protein: CAISGEVAGHEQYF